This TCR beta chain appears in the sequencing data of a study of control samples from healthy donors and cancer patients. Clones were read by immunoSEQ multiplex PCR, and TCRdb kept only the in-frame ones, dropping some. Altogether some 120,000 clones are present, roughly 90% being singletons, with the ten largest covering 40%. Germline assignment: CDR1 SGHAT and CDR2 FQNNGV. The CDR3 consists of 14 residues. Trimming removed 6 bases from V and 6 bases from J, with 14 bases in between. This TCR derives from a man aged 45-65 years in good health. The chain combines TRBV11-2 with TRBJ2-2; weak D call: TRBD2 (6 bases). The sequenced material came from blood. In DNA, the CDR3 is TGTGCCAGCAGGATGTGGGGGGTTGCCGGGGAGCTGTTTTTT. Translating gives CASRMWGVAGELFF.